A selection of T cell receptor beta chains follows, all from one sample in a study of T-cell memory formation after mild COVID-19. Using its own MiXCR run on the 5' RACE reads, TCRdb lists one record per CDR3 protein. The sample lists 250,000 or so distinct CDR3 sequences, 8% to 10% occurring once. Sequences were obtained from PBMCs or a T cell subset sorted from them (not recorded which). The receptors shown here come from a man between 18 and 35 years old who had mild COVID-19 (a few samples of this study predate the infection). Cell type and time point are not known. The CDR3 runs from the conserved cysteine through the conserved F or W. The order of the fields is V gene, clone size, J gene, D gene, CDR3 DNA, CDR3 protein. D genes are given only for firm matches. Clone size appears in some rows only: once, few, many, or a class for an expanded clone.

TRBV5-6,NA,TRBJ2-3,TRBD2,TGTGCCAGCAGCCTGGGACTAGCGGGACGAGGAGATACGCAGTATTTT,CASSLGLAGRGDTQYF
TRBV18,NA,TRBJ1-2,TRBD1,TGTGCCAGCTCACCGGGACAGCAAAACTATGGCTACACCTTC,CASSPGQQNYGYTF
TRBV20-1,few,TRBJ2-2,NA,TGCAGTGCTAGCTTAAGGACAGCGGCCGGGGAGCTGTTTTTT,CSASLRTAAGELFF
TRBV20-1,NA,TRBJ1-1,NA,TGCAGGGTTCCACAGGGAGGGACTGAAGCTTTCTTT,CRVPQGGTEAFF
TRBV20-1,NA,TRBJ2-3,NA,TGCAGTGCTAGAGATGTGGGGGATACGCAGTATTTT,CSARDVGDTQYF
TRBV6-2/TRBV6-3,few,TRBJ2-7,TRBD2,TGTGCCACCCAGACTAGCGGAAGCTACGAGCAGTACTTC,CATQTSGSYEQYF
TRBV2,NA,TRBJ1-1,NA,TGTGCCAGCAGTGATCAGTTTAACACTGAAGCTTTCTTT,CASSDQFNTEAFF
TRBV5-1,NA,TRBJ2-1,NA,TGCGCCAGCAGCTTGGAGCGTTCGAGCTCCTACAATGAGCAGTTCTTC,CASSLERSSSYNEQFF
TRBV12-3/TRBV12-4,NA,TRBJ2-2,NA,TGTGCCAGCAGCCAAGGGCACACCGGGGAGCTGTTTTTT,CASSQGHTGELFF
TRBV7-3,few,TRBJ2-3,NA,TGTGCCAGCAGCTTGAATAGGGATACGCAGTATTTT,CASSLNRDTQYF
TRBV3-1,many,TRBJ1-1,NA,TGTGCCAGCAGCCAAGTCGGCACTGAAGCTTTCTTT,CASSQVGTEAFF
TRBV7-2,NA,TRBJ2-2,NA,TGTGCCAGCAGCCCCTCCAAAGGGGCGGTCACCGGGGAGCTGTTTTTT,CASSPSKGAVTGELFF
TRBV12-3/TRBV12-4,many,TRBJ1-1,NA,TGTGCCAGCAGTGGACAGCTGAACACTGAAGCTTTCTTT,CASSGQLNTEAFF
TRBV7-8,NA,TRBJ1-2,NA,TGTGCCAGCAGTTTCAGGACGTATGGCTACACCTTC,CASSFRTYGYTF
TRBV7-2,few,TRBJ2-7,NA,TGTGCCAGCAGCTCCCTCCCGATTCAGGGTTTGGAGCAGTACTTC,CASSSLPIQGLEQYF
TRBV27,NA,TRBJ2-7,NA,TGTGCCAGCAGTTTAGAGGGGTCTTCCGGCGAGCAGTACTTC,CASSLEGSSGEQYF
TRBV2,NA,TRBJ1-1,NA,TGTGCCAGCAGTGATGAGAACACTGAAGCTTTCTTT,CASSDENTEAFF
TRBV5-1,many,TRBJ2-1,NA,TGCGCCAGCAGCTTGGCGGGGGGCGTTCGTGGTGAGCAGTTCTTC,CASSLAGGVRGEQFF
TRBV7-2,few,TRBJ1-5,NA,TGTGCCAGCAGCTCGGGACAACCTTATAGCAATCAGCCCCAGCATTTT,CASSSGQPYSNQPQHF
TRBV7-3,few,TRBJ2-3,NA,TGTGCCAGCAGCTTAAGCGGGGTCACAGATACGCAGTATTTT,CASSLSGVTDTQYF
TRBV20-1,NA,TRBJ1-1,NA,TGCAGTGCGACACAGGGTAGGAACACTGAAGCTTTCTTT,CSATQGRNTEAFF
TRBV7-2,NA,TRBJ2-5,NA,TGTGCCAGCAGCTCGATAGCGGCAGGGCGGCACTTC,CASSSIAAGRHF
TRBV4-1,few,TRBJ2-3,TRBD1,TGCGCCAGCAGCCACCACGGGACAGTCATAGATACGCAGTATTTT,CASSHHGTVIDTQYF
TRBV24-1,NA,TRBJ2-2,TRBD2,TGTGCCACCAGTGACCCCGGGGGGACCGGGGAGCTGTTTTTT,CATSDPGGTGELFF